A single sample gave rise to the 4 T cell receptor beta chains below, sequenced in a study of T cell responses to AZD1222 COVID-19 vaccine. Assay: immunoSEQ multiplex PCR; the TCRdb copy retains only in-frame clones and omits some. The data show over 150,000 clones, with roughly nine tenths seen just once and about 1.6% held by the top ten. Sequencing was performed on peripheral blood, taken on day 0 of AZD1222 vaccination. The receptors shown here come from an adult in good health.

This clone showed up just once. The rearrangement joins TRBV9 to TRBJ1-5; 11 bases match TRBD1. The CDR3 consists of 15 residues. The V segment lost 3 bases and the J segment 6 bases; nucleotides outside the gene matches: 5. The germline V gene has CDR1 SGDLS and CDR2 YYNGEE. The CDR3: CASSAGTGGGQPQHF. CDR3 nucleotide sequence: TGTGCCAGCAGCGCTGGGACAGGGGGGGGTCAGCCCCAGCATTTT. The variable domain in full, with the rest retrieved from reference TRBV9 and TRBJ1-5, is DSGVTQTPKHLITATGQRVTLRCSPRSGDLSVYWYQQSLDQGLQFLIQYYNGEERAKGNILERFSAQQFPDLHSELNLSSLELGDSALYFCASSAGTGGGQPQHFGDGTRLSIL.

V and J are TRBV7-2 and TRBJ2-1; D is unresolved. From germline, CDR1 is SGHTA and CDR2 FQGNSA. The CDR3 is made up of 12 amino acids. The V end was cut by 2 bases, the J end by 4 bases, with 3 bases between. The CDR3 coding sequence is TGTGCCAGCAGCTTACAGTACAATGAGCAGTTCTTC. Translating it yields CASSLQYNEQFF.

Turning to this clone: One end of the junction varies from germline; a read error may be responsible. V usage is TRBV14 and J usage is TRBJ2-1, with TRBD1 matching 7 bases. Germline loops: CDR1 SGHDN, CDR2 FVKESK. The CDR3 runs to 11 residues. The CDR3 loop is CASSQGQGLVF. CDR3 in DNA: TGTGCCAGCAGCCAAGGACAGGGTCTAGTCTTC.

The chain has TRBV5-1 and TRBJ2-1; D might be TRBD2 (7 bases). Trimming cost V 3 bases and J 9 bases, with 16 bases left between them. The germline V gene has CDR1 SGHRS and CDR2 YFSETQ. The CDR3 sequence is 14 residues long. The DNA for the CDR3 is TGCGCCAGCAGCTATGGAAAGGGAGGGGGTGAGCAGTTCTTC. Residues: CASSYGKGGGEQFF.